Listed below are T cell receptor beta chains from one sample, sequenced in a study of graft-versus-host responses after intestinal transplantation. Antigen specificity for these receptors is unknown. Libraries were prepared by immunoSEQ multiplex PCR; TCRdb keeps only in-frame clonotypes and omits some of them. The sample gives about 93,000 clones, 90% to 95% of which show up once; roughly 0.49% is in the top ten. The source material was unstimulated CD8+ T cells sorted from spleen or lymph node cells, sampled before intestinal transplant. The receptor set was obtained from a human donor who received an intestinal transplant. CDR3s include the opening cysteine and the closing phenylalanine or tryptophan. Each record gives: D gene, J gene, clone size, V gene, CDR3 DNA, CDR3 protein. D genes are given only for firm matches. Rows give clone size only sometimes, using once, few, many, or a class for an expanded clone.

>.|TRBJ2-3|.|TRBV4-3
TGCGCCAGCAGCCAAGTGGTGGCCTCCCATACGCAGTATTTT
CASSQVVASHTQYF
>.|TRBJ1-2|once|TRBV6-1
TGTGCCAGCAGTGATGGGCAGGGGCTCTATGGCTACACCTTC
CASSDGQGLYGYTF
>TRBD2|TRBJ2-3|once|TRBV19
TGTGCCAGTAGTGGGGGACTAGCGGTTACGGATACGCAGTATTTT
CASSGGLAVTDTQYF
>TRBD2|TRBJ2-1|.|TRBV19
TGTGCCAGTAGTATAGCTTTAGCGGGAGGCGTCTATGAGCAGTTCTTC
CASSIALAGGVYEQFF
>.|TRBJ2-7|.|TRBV10-3
TGTGCCATCAGTGGTAAGGACAGCCTCTACGAGCAGTACTTC
CAISGKDSLYEQYF
>TRBD2|TRBJ2-2|.|TRBV4-1
TGCGCCAGCAGCCCCTCACAAGAGACTAGCGGGTCCCGCGGGACCGGGGAGCTGTTTTTT
CASSPSQETSGSRGTGELFF
>.|TRBJ2-7|.|TRBV7-9
TGTGCCAGCAGCCCTAGAAGCGGGTACGAGCAGTACTTC
CASSPRSGYEQYF
>.|TRBJ2-7|once|TRBV14
TGTGCCAGCAGCCTTGCCCAGTGGTGGGAGCAGTACTTC
CASSLAQWWEQYF
>.|TRBJ1-3|once|TRBV30
TGTGCCTGGAGTATGGGGTCTCCCGGGGCTGGAAACACCATATATTTT
CAWSMGSPGAGNTIYF
>.|TRBJ1-1|few|TRBV4-3
TGCGCCAGCAGCTGGGCATCCACCATGAACACTGAAGCTTTCTTT
CASSWASTMNTEAFF
>TRBD1|TRBJ2-7|.|TRBV19
TGTGCCAGTACCCCGACAGGGGGCTCTTACGAGCAGTACTTC
CASTPTGGSYEQYF
>TRBD2|TRBJ2-1|.|TRBV5-1
TGCGCCAGCAGCCTCGGACTAGGATTCGGGAATGAGCAGTTCTTC
CASSLGLGFGNEQFF
>.|TRBJ1-2|.|TRBV5-6
TGTGCCAGCAGCACATTGACAGGCTCGGGTGGCTACACCTTC
CASSTLTGSGGYTF
>TRBD1|TRBJ1-1|.|TRBV9
TGTGCCAGCAGCGCCAGGGGGTCCTTT
CASSARGSF
>.|TRBJ2-7|.|TRBV5-1
TGCGCCAGCAGCTTCGCGGGGGCCAACTACGAGCAGTACTTC
CASSFAGANYEQYF
>TRBD2|TRBJ2-5|once|TRBV27
TGTGCCAGCAGAGAAACGGGACTAGCGGGAGTTAAAAAGACCCAGTACTTC
CASRETGLAGVKKTQYF
>.|TRBJ2-7|.|TRBV6-6
TGTGCCAGCAGTTCTACAGGTTACTACGAGCAGTACTTC
CASSSTGYYEQYF
>TRBD2|TRBJ2-5|.|TRBV30
TGTGCTTGCTGTGGACTAGCGTACCAAGAGACCCAGTACTTC
CACCGLAYQETQYF
>.|TRBJ2-7|.|TRBV4-1
TGCGCCAGCAGCCAAGACGCCCCGGGCGAGCAGTACTTC
CASSQDAPGEQYF
>.|TRBJ1-2|.|TRBV4-2
TGTGCCAGCAGCCAAGATGGAGAAACAGGCGCCAATGGCTACACCTTC
CASSQDGETGANGYTF
>TRBD1|TRBJ2-1|.|TRBV4-1
TGCGCCAGCAGCGCAGGGGGCAATGAGCAGTTCTTC
CASSAGGNEQFF
>.|TRBJ2-1|.|TRBV5-5
TGTGCCAGCAGCTTATTAGGGAGCTCCTACAATGAGCAGTTCTTC
CASSLLGSSYNEQFF
>.|TRBJ1-1|.|TRBV12-5
TGTGCTAGTGCTGCGCGCACTGAAGCTTTCTTT
CASAARTEAFF
>.|TRBJ2-3|.|TRBV7-9
TGTGCCAGCAGCTTAGCGCTGAGAGGAACGCAGTATTTT
CASSLALRGTQYF
>.|TRBJ2-1|once|TRBV6-5
TGTGCCAGCAGTTACTTCGCTAGTGATTACAATGAGCAGTTCTTC
CASSYFASDYNEQFF
>.|TRBJ2-4|.|TRBV23-1
TGCGCCAGCAGTCAAGTACAGGGAGGGAACATTCAGTACTTC
CASSQVQGGNIQYF
>TRBD1|TRBJ1-2|.|TRBV11-2
TGTGCCAGCAGCTTAAGCCGGACAGGGGGGTTCTATGGCTACACCTTC
CASSLSRTGGFYGYTF
>.|TRBJ2-7|.|TRBV19
TGTGCCACCTCCCCTGGACAGTCCTACGAGCAGTACTTC
CATSPGQSYEQYF
>TRBD1|TRBJ2-3|.|TRBV27
TGTGCCAGCGCATGGACAGGTCGAAGCACAGATACGCAGTATTTT
CASAWTGRSTDTQYF
>TRBD2|TRBJ2-1|.|TRBV10-1
TGCGCCACCGCTCCTCGGGGGGCCTACAATGAGCAGTTCTTC
CATAPRGAYNEQFF
>TRBD1|TRBJ2-5|.|TRBV2
TGTGCCAGCAGCTGGAAAAAACAGGGGTTACAGGAGACCCAGTACTTC
CASSWKKQGLQETQYF
>.|TRBJ2-1|.|TRBV5-6
TGTGCCAGCAGCTTTGTAGTTGGTGAGCAGTTCTTC
CASSFVVGEQFF
>.|TRBJ1-2|.|TRBV19
TGTGCCAGTAGTATCGGCGACAGCTTTGTTGGCTACACCTTC
CASSIGDSFVGYTF
>.|TRBJ2-1|.|TRBV15
TGTGCCACCAGTAGTCGGTACAATGAGCAGTTCTTC
CATSSRYNEQFF
>.|TRBJ2-7|.|TRBV27
TGTGCCAGCAGTTTACAGGGGCTTCAGGTAAACTACGAGCAGTACTTC
CASSLQGLQVNYEQYF
>.|TRBJ2-7|.|TRBV13
TGTGCCAGCAGCTCTCCAAGCGCTTCCTACGAGCAGTACTTC
CASSSPSASYEQYF
>.|TRBJ2-5|.|TRBV7-3
TGTGCCAGCCAGTTAGCGTTCGGCGAGACCCAGTACTTC
CASQLAFGETQYF
>.|TRBJ1-1|.|TRBV7-2
TGTGCCAGCAGCTTATGGGGGGAAACCAGCACTGAAGCTTTCTTT
CASSLWGETSTEAFF